This T cell receptor (beta chain) was captured in a study of early T cells in non-severe SARS-CoV-2 infection (dated by TCRdb to the early 2020s). As for the study more broadly: Because TCR sequencing was done on bulk RNA from unsorted whole blood, the alpha and beta chains could not be paired.

A case-control design nested within a healthcare worker cohort in London, UK, was used, with weekly nasopharyngeal swab PCR tests and blood sampling performed. Healthcare workers were enrolled in the week of the UK lockdown, from 23 to 31 March 2020, and were followed every week for up to roughly 15 weeks. The junction carries 1 base between V and J, which are trimmed by 2 bases and 2 bases respectively. From cysteine to phenylalanine, the CDR3 is 12 amino acids long. Just the 36-base CDR3 DNA is kept, in frame starting at base 1. The library was produced with 5' RACE. The sample was run on a NextSeq 500. The TCR library protocol attached unique molecular identifiers to individual cDNA molecules to correct for sequencing error and PCR bias. TCR alpha and beta chains were both sequenced, and the abundances of alpha and beta sequences in each sample were closely correlated with each other. The study's own analysis went as follows. Decombinator V4 was used to annotate the V gene, J gene and CDR3 of the TCR sequences. TCRs were defined as expanded if a significant change between any two time points was detected under a Poisson model with p below 0.0001. Abundances of TCRs were expressed as counts per million after normalisation to the total number of TCRs sequenced in each sample. TRAV1-2 paired with TRAJ12, TRAJ20 or TRAJ33 defined MAIT TCRs, while TRAV10 paired with TRAJ18 defined iNKT TCRs. VDJdb, accessed on 1 November 2021, was searched for TCRs annotated for CMV, EBV and SARS-CoV-2, and TCRs annotated for more than one antigen were excluded. TCRdb reprocessed the public reads (quality trimming at Q25 with fastp, clone calling with MiXCR) and kept in-frame beta chains. Each record represents a unique CDR3 protein, reported with the most common genes and DNA among its rows. TCRdb's processing, not the authors' own work, is the source of the V and J calls. The sample table records about 28,000 distinct CDR3 sequences; approximately 5.6% of these occur just once. In total, the top ten clones hold over 20% of the sample.

This clonotype was seen at least ten times. No antigen is known for it. The sample holds no much larger clone one base away, and base qualities are not on file. Study-wide conclusions, independent of this receptor: VDJdb matching was skewed toward anti-spike CD8 responses and likely underestimated virus-specific expansions by missing private and CD4 specificities.

The source is an adult who was a healthcare worker with PCR-confirmed SARS-CoV-2 infection or an uninfected control (not recorded which). Recombination joined TRBV12-3 or TRBV12-4 with TRBJ2-1, with the D segment identity uncertain. Sequencing input: whole blood. The CDR3 region reads CASSLPYNEQFF. The sequenced DNA: TGTGCCAGCAGTTTACCCTACAATGAGCAGTTCTTC.